This TCR beta chain was captured by sequencing in a study of OX40 agonist ivuxolimab in advanced cancers. Broadly, across the study: Ivuxolimab, which targeted the costimulatory receptor OX40 (CD134), was an agonistic, fully human IgG2 monoclonal antibody. Intravenous ivuxolimab was administered to patients every 2 weeks at six dose levels: 0.01, 0.1, 0.3, 1.5, 3 and 10 mg/kg. Among the approximately 50 dose-escalation patients, around 19 had hepatocellular carcinoma, approximately 15 melanoma, 9 renal cell carcinoma and 9 head and neck cancer. A male proportion of roughly 80% and a mean age of about 60 years, ranging from about 23 to 79, were recorded for the dose-escalation cohort. Patients were allowed to have had prior anti-PD-1, anti-PD-L1 or anti-CTLA-4 therapy, and more than 30% of the dose-escalation patients had previously received checkpoint inhibitors. Partial responses occurred in three dose-escalation patients, of whom one had hepatocellular carcinoma and two had cutaneous melanoma. Peripheral TCRbeta sequencing was intended to test whether TCR sequence diversity was altered and clonal T-cell expansion was caused by ivuxolimab. The paper describes the monotherapy dose-escalation part (N = 52 patients) of the phase I trial of ivuxolimab.

To sequence the TCRbeta CDR3 region, genomic DNA was isolated from the sorted cells. The immunoSEQ Assay was used for sequencing of TCRbeta CDR3 regions. This immuneACCESS table, as held by TCRdb, lists in-frame sequences with V and J called but not all clones. Of the missing ones, under half trace to an unresolved V gene in checked studies; the others have no known cause. This sample gives about 36,000 clones in total; 81% of them show up just once. The ten largest clones capture about 20% of the sample. The trial excluded patients who had a history of autoimmune disease or were on systemic immunosuppression. Peripheral blood for TCR sequencing was collected from all dose cohorts at baseline, on cycle 4 day 1, and on cycle 7 day 1. The samples were taken from a phase I, first-in-human, multicenter, open-label dose-escalation trial of ivuxolimab. Adults with locally advanced or metastatic head and neck squamous cell, hepatocellular, melanoma or renal cell carcinoma were enrolled in the trial. Before TCR sequencing, CD4+ T cells and CD8+ T cells from peripheral blood were sorted into separate populations.

About this clone: No antigen is known for it. Within one base of it there is no much larger clone, and no base qualities were kept.

Paper-wide results and their limitations: Low levels of normalized T-cell clonal expansion were also seen in some patients who did not respond. Antigen specificity was not determined for the clonally expanded peripheral T cells. After ivuxolimab, expanded clones were on average more numerous among CD8+ T cells than among CD4+ T cells. At doses from 0.1 to 3.0 mg/kg, clonal expansion was seen in both CD4+ and CD8+ blood T cells between baseline and week 6. In the 0.1-3.0 mg/kg groups, partial responders had among the lowest normalized peripheral clonal expansion, particularly in CD8+ T cells.

The receptor's source is an adult with an advanced solid tumor such as melanoma, head and neck, liver or kidney cancer. The material was CD4+ or CD8+ T cells sorted from blood, obtained in a trial of the OX40 agonist ivuxolimab.

The CDR3 region reads CASSMGGGRQETQYF. The DNA sequence is TGTGCCAGCAGCATGGGAGGCGGCAGACAAGAGACCCAGTACTTC. The chain joins TRBV7-3 to TRBJ2-5; matching of 6 bases hints at TRBD2 as the D gene. At the junction V is shortened by 5 bases and J by 2 bases, with 15 bases in between. Measured from the cysteine to the phenylalanine, the CDR3 is 15 residues long. Only CDR3 DNA is held: 45 bases, read in frame from base 1. CDR1 SGHTA and CDR2 FQGTGA are derived from the germline V gene.